This T cell receptor beta chain is drawn from a study of T cell responses to AZD1222 COVID-19 vaccine. As for this clone: The antigen is not known.

Sequenced by immunoSEQ multiplex PCR; TCRdb stores in-frame clones only, minus some. The table includes 150,000 or so clones, roughly 92% detected once. Points from the study as a whole: Possibly, clonal diversity was underestimated; donors were largely white British and included more females.

Germline assignment: CDR1 SNHLY and CDR2 FYNNEI. CDR3 length: 14 residues. Trimming pared 2 bases from V and 0 bases from J, leaving 7 bases between. V is TRBV2 and J is TRBJ1-2; no clear D gene. The specimen was peripheral blood, collected on day 0 of AZD1222 vaccination. The TCR comes from an adult in good health. The CDR3 sequence is CASSEQITNYGYTF. The CDR3 DNA sequence: TGTGCCAGCAGTGAACAAATCACTAACTATGGCTACACCTTC.